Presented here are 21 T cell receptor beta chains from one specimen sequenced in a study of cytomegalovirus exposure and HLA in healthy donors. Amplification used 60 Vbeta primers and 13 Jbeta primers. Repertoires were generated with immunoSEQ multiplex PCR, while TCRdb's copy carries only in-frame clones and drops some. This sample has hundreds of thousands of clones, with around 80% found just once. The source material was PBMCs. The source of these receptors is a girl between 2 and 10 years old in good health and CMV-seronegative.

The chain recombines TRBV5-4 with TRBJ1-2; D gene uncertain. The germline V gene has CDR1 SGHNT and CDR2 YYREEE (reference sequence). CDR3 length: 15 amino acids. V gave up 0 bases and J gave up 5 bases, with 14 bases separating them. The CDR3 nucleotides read TGTGCCAGCAGCTTGGGGAGGGAAGGCGTGTATGGCTACACCTTC. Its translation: CASSLGREGVYGYTF.

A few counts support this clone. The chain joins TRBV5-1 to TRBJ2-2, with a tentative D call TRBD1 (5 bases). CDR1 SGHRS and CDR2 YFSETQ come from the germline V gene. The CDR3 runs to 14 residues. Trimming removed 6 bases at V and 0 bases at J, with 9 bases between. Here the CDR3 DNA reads TGCGCCAGCACGGAGACAGCGAACACCGGGGAGCTGTTTTTT. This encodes CASTETANTGELFF.

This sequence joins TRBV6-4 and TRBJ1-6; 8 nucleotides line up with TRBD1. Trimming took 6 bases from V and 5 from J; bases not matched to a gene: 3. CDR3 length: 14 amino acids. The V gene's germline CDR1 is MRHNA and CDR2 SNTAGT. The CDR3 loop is CASSRGLDNSPLHF. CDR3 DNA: TGTGCCAGCAGCAGGGGGCTGGATAATTCACCCCTCCACTTT.

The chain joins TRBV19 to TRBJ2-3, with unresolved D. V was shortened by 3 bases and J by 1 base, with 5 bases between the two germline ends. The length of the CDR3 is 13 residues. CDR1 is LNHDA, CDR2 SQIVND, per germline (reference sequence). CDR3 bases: TGTGCCAGTAGTATCCCCGGCACAGATACGCAGTATTTT. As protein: CASSIPGTDTQYF.

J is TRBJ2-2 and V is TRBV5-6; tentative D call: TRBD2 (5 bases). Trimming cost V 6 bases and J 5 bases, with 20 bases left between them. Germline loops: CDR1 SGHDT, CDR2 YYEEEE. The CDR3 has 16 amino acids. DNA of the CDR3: TGTGCCAGCACCCTCTATCGGAGCGGACCAACCGGGGAGCTGTTTTTT. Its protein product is CASTLYRSGPTGELFF.

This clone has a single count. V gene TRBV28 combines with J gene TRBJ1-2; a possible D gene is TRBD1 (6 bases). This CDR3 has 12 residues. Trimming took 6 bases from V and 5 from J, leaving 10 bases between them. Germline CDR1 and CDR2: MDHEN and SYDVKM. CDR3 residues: CASRTGIYGYTF. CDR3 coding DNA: TGTGCCAGCAGAACAGGGATTTATGGCTACACCTTC.

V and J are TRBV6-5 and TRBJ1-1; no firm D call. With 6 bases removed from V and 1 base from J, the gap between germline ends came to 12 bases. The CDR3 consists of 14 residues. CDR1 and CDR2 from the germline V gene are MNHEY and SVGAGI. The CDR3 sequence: CASREGRRNTEAFF. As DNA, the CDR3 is TGTGCCAGCAGGGAGGGCCGACGGAACACTGAAGCTTTCTTT.

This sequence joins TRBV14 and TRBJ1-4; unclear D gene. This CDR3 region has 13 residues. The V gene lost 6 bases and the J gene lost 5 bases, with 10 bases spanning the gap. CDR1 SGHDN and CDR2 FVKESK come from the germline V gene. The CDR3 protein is CASSKGANEKLFF. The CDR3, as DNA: TGTGCCAGCAGTAAAGGAGCCAATGAAAAACTGTTTTTT.

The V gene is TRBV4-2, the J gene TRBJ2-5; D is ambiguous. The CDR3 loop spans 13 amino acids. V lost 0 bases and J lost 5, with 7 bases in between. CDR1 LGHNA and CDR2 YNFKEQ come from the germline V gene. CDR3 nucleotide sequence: TGTGCCAGCAGCCAAGATCGCCGGGAGACCCAGTACTTC. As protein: CASSQDRRETQYF.

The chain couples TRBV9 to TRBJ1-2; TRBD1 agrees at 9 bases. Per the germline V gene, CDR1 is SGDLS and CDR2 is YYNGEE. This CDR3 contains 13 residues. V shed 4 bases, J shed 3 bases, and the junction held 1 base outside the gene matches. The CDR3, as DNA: TGTGCCAGCAGCCGGGACAGGGACTATGGCTACACCTTC. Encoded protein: CASSRDRDYGYTF.

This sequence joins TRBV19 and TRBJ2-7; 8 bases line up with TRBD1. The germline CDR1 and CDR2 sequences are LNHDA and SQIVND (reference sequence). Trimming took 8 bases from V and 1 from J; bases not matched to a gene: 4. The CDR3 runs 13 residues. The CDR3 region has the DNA TGTGCCAGTTCGACAGGGGATTCCTACGAGCAGTACTTC. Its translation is CASSTGDSYEQYF.

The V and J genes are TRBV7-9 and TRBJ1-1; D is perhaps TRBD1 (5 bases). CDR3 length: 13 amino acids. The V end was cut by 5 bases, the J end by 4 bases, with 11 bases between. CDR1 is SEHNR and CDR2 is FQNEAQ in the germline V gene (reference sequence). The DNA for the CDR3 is TGTGCCAGCAGCGCACAGGAGTCCACTGAAGCTTTCTTT. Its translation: CASSAQESTEAFF.

The CDR3 bases are TGTGCTAGTGGCCCCCAGGGGAAGGGGTACAATGAGCAGTTCTTC. Residues: CASGPQGKGYNEQFF. The genes are TRBV12-5 and TRBJ2-1; D perhaps matches TRBD1 (6 bases). The CDR3 contains 15 residues. Between the trimmed V and J ends, which lost 6 bases and 4 bases, there was a span of 16 bases. The V gene's germline CDR1 is LGHNT and CDR2 FRNRAP.

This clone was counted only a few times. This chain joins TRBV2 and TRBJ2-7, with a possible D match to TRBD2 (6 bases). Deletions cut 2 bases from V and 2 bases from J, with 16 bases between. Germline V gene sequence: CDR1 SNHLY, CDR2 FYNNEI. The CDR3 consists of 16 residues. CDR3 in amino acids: CASSESAASAAYEQYF. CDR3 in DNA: TGTGCCAGCAGTGAAAGCGCGGCTAGCGCAGCCTACGAGCAGTACTTC.

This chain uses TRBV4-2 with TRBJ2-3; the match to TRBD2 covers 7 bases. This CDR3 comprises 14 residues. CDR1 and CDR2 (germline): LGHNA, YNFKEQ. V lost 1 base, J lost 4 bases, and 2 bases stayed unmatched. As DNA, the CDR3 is TGTGCCAGCAGCCAAGTGGGGGGGGCAGATACGCAGTATTTT. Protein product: CASSQVGGADTQYF.

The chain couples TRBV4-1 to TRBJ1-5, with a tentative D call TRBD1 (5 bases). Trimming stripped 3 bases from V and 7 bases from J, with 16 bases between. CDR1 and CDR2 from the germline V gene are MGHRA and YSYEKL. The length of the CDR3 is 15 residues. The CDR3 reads CASSQTPGVAQPQHF. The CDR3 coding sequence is TGCGCCAGCAGCCAGACCCCGGGGGTGGCACAGCCCCAGCATTTT.

CDR3 sequence: CASSPYNEKLFF. The CDR3 nucleotides read TGTGCCAGCAGTCCCTATAATGAAAAACTGTTTTTT. The chain employs TRBV6-6 and TRBJ1-4, with D unclear. V dropped 5 bases and J dropped 4 bases, with 5 bases sitting between them. The CDR3 has 12 amino acids. CDR1 and CDR2 (germline): MNHNY, SVGAGI (reference sequence).

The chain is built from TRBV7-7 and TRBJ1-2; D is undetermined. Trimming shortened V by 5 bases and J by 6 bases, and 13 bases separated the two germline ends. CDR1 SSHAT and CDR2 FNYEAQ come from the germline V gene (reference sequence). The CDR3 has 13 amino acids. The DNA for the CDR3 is TGTGCCAGCAGCCCCCTGAGGAATGATGGCTACACCTTC. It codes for CASSPLRNDGYTF.

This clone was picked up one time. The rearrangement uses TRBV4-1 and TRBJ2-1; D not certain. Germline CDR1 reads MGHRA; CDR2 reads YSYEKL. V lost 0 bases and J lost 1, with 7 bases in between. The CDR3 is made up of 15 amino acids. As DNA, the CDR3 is TGCGCCAGCAGCCAAGAGGTACTATCCTACAATGAGCAGTTCTTC. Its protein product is CASSQEVLSYNEQFF.

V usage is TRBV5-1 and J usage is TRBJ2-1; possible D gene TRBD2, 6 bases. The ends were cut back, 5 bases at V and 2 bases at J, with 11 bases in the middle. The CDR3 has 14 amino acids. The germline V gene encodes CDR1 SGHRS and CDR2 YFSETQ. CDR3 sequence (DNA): TGCGCCAGCAGGTATCGACTAGCCTACAATGAGCAGTTCTTC. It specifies CASRYRLAYNEQFF. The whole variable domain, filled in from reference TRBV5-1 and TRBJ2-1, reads KAGVTQTPRYLIKTRGQQVTLSCSPISGHRSVSWYQQTPGQGLQFLFEYFSETQRNKGNFPGRFSGRQFSNSRSEMNVSTLELGDSALYLCASRYRLAYNEQFFGPGTRLTVL.

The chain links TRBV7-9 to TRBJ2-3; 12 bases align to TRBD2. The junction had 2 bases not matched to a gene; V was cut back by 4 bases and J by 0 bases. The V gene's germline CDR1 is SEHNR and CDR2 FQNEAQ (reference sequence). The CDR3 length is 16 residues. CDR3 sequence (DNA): TGTGCCAGCAGCTCCCTAGCGGGGGGGAGCACAGATACGCAGTATTTT. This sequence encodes CASSSLAGGSTDTQYF.